What follows are 23 T cell receptor beta chains derived from one specimen sequenced in a study of human T cells and chemical hapten exposure. Time point reported: patch test 1, 2 weeks after DPC sensitization. Indicated treatment: therapeutic diphenylcyclopropenone sensitization with weekly scalp DPC. TCRdb itself ran the RACE reads through MiXCR, one entry per CDR3 protein. In the table there are about 99,000 distinct CDR3 sequences, under 15% of which are singletons. This material consisted of whole blood, taken in connection with sensitization to the hapten diphenylcyclopropenone (DPC). The origin of the receptors is a middle-aged woman with alopecia areata. Some clones in this sample may be carry-over from other donors' samples.

This clonotype was seen more than once but under ten times. This chain joins TRBV6-2 or TRBV6-3 and TRBJ1-4, with 7 bases matching TRBD1. The germline V gene encodes CDR1 MNHEY and CDR2 SVGEGT. Trimming removed 5 bases from V and 8 bases from J; junction bases left unmatched: 11. CDR3 length equals 15 residues. CDR3 sequence: CASSGQAGVGEKLFF. CDR3 DNA: TGTGCCAGCAGTGGACAGGCGGGAGTAGGGGAAAAACTGTTTTTT.

This clonotype was seen at least ten times. The chain links TRBV28 to TRBJ2-1, with 7 bases identical to TRBD1. The CDR3 runs to 15 residues. The J segment lost 12 bases and the V segment lost 4 bases, leaving 15 bases of the junction unmatched. Germline V gives CDR1 MDHEN, CDR2 SYDVKM. The CDR3 region has the DNA TGTGCCAGCAGTTCTGGACCTTCCCCACCAGGGGGGCAGTTCTTC. This translates into CASSSGPSPPGGQFF. The variable domain in full, with the rest retrieved from reference TRBV28 and TRBJ2-1, is DVKVTQSSRYLVKRTGEKVFLECVQDMDHENMFWYRQDPGLGLRLIYFSYDVKMKEKGDIPEGYSVSREKKERFSLILESASTNQTSMYLCASSSGPSPPGGQFFGPGTRLTVL.

This clonotype was counted many times. The rearrangement uses TRBV3-1 and TRBJ2-5, with no clear D. V lost 3 bases, J lost 2 bases, and 7 bases lay in between. Looked up from germline, CDR1 is LGHDT and CDR2 is YNNKEL (reference sequence). This CDR3 is 13 amino acids long. The CDR3: CASSQVLQETQYF. CDR3 nucleotides: TGTGCCAGCAGCCAGGTACTACAAGAGACCCAGTACTTC.

In its sample, this clonotype was seen a few times. The chain recombines TRBV7-9 with TRBJ1-4, with D unclear. Germline V lookup: CDR1 SEHNR, CDR2 FQNEAQ (reference sequence). The CDR3 covers 11 residues. The V gene lost 5 bases and the J gene lost 10 bases, with 8 bases spanning the gap. The CDR3 here is CASSRMGKLFF. The CDR3 bases are TGTGCCAGCAGCCGGATGGGAAAACTGTTTTTT.

In its sample, this clonotype was seen a few times. The chain combines TRBV21-1 with TRBJ2-3; TRBD2 is the table's D call, not checked against the DNA. TRBV21-1 is a pseudogene locus. The CDR3 extends over 15 amino acids. CDR3 sequence reads: CASSKPPTSDYTQYF. The DNA for the CDR3 is TGTGCCAGCAGCAAACCCCCAACTAGCGACTATACGCAGTATTTT.

This clonotype was recorded a few times. The chain is built from TRBV9 and TRBJ2-5; 7 nucleotides agree with TRBD1. Germline CDR1 SGDLS, CDR2 YYNGEE. The CDR3 consists of 15 residues. The junction had 6 bases not matched to a gene; V was cut back by 3 bases and J by 1 base. CDR3 DNA sequence: TGTGCCAGCAGCGCTAGACAGGGACCCCAAGAGACCCAGTACTTC. Translation: CASSARQGPQETQYF.

This clonotype appeared many times. The rearrangement joins TRBV18 to TRBJ1-5; 8 bases line up with TRBD1. The germline V gene encodes CDR1 KGHSH and CDR2 LQKENI. V shed 3 bases and J 2 bases; nucleotides not matched to a gene: 6. The CDR3 runs 16 residues. CDR3 region: CASSPQGAPGNQPQHF. CDR3 DNA: TGTGCCAGCTCACCCCAGGGGGCGCCGGGCAATCAGCCCCAGCATTTT.

This clonotype was counted between two and nine times. The V gene is TRBV20-1, the J gene TRBJ2-7, with no clear D. V dropped 4 bases and J dropped 7 bases, with 17 bases sitting between them. The CDR3 spans 13 residues. The germline gives CDR1 DFQATT, CDR2 SNEGSKA (reference sequence). The CDR3 loop reads CSATSNLVMEQYF. CDR3 nucleotides: TGCAGTGCTACGTCGAATTTGGTTATGGAGCAGTACTTC.

This clonotype was counted only a few times. The chain has TRBV9 and TRBJ2-6; 7 nucleotides match TRBD1. Germline V lookup: CDR1 SGDLS, CDR2 YYNGEE. There are 16 residues in the CDR3. V lost 0 bases to trimming and J lost 0 bases; unmatched junction nucleotides: 0. CDR3 nucleotide sequence: TGTGCCAGCAGCGTAGGACAGGGCTCTGGGGCCAACGTCCTGACTTTC. Its protein product is CASSVGQGSGANVLTF.

This chain joins TRBV3-1 and TRBJ2-7, with D possibly being TRBD2 (5 bases). Deletions cut 4 bases from V and 2 bases from J, with 9 bases between. CDR3 length: 13 amino acids. Germline CDR1 is LGHDT and CDR2 is YNNKEL (reference sequence). CDR3 in DNA: TGTGCCAGCAGCCCCCGGGAAGCCTACGAGCAGTACTTC. This encodes CASSPREAYEQYF.

This clonotype has more than one count but fewer than ten. This rearrangement joins TRBV6-2 or TRBV6-3 to TRBJ2-6; TRBD1 matches at 9 bases. The CDR3 runs 13 residues. Germline CDR1 and CDR2: MNHEY and SVGEGT. The ends lost 6 bases at V and 8 bases at J; junction bases unmatched: 2. CDR3 residues: CASRTGGTNVLTF. The CDR3 DNA sequence: TGTGCCAGCAGGACAGGGGGAACCAACGTCCTGACTTTC.

V gene TRBV23-1 combines with J gene TRBJ2-3, with 10 bases aligning to TRBD1. Being an ORF, TRBV23-1 has a function that is uncertain. The CDR3 sequence is 13 residues long. The J segment lost 6 bases and the V segment lost 6 bases, leaving 3 bases of the junction unmatched. The CDR3 is CASRDRGNDTQYF. The DNA of the CDR3 is TGCGCCAGCAGGGACAGGGGGAACGATACGCAGTATTTT.

This clonotype was seen ten or more times. The V call is TRBV7-3, the J call TRBJ2-7; either TRBD1 or TRBD2 may fit D (5 bases each). The CDR3 length is 14 residues. CDR1 and CDR2 from the germline V gene are SGHTA and FQGTGA. Trimming removed 5 bases at V and 4 bases at J, with 15 bases between. CDR3 loop: CASSVTQGPYEQYF. CDR3 in DNA: TGTGCCAGCAGCGTCACGCAGGGACCTTACGAGCAGTACTTC.

The rearrangement joins TRBV13 to TRBJ1-1; TRBD1 aligns across 10 bases. Germline V gives CDR1 PRHDT, CDR2 FYEKMQ (reference sequence). V was clipped by 0 bases and J by 6 bases; unmatched bases: 4. The CDR3 totals 15 residues. This CDR3 reads CASSLGGTGDPEAFF. In DNA form, the CDR3 reads TGTGCCAGCAGCTTAGGCGGGACAGGGGACCCTGAAGCTTTCTTT.

This clonotype was detected a few times. This sequence joins TRBV20-1 and TRBJ1-1, with 7 nucleotides matching TRBD1. Germline V gives CDR1 DFQATT, CDR2 SNEGSKA (reference sequence). Trimming at V came to 3 bases and at J to 2 bases, leaving 6 bases not matched to a gene. The CDR3 consists of 14 residues. CDR3 DNA sequence: TGCAGTGCTAGGGTCAGGGGGGGAAACACTGAAGCTTTCTTT. Its translation: CSARVRGGNTEAFF.

This clonotype was seen at least ten times. The V call is TRBV28, the J call TRBJ2-5; 12 bases match TRBD2. The V segment lost 6 bases and the J segment 4 bases; nucleotides outside the gene matches: 6. Germline V gene data show CDR1 as MDHEN and CDR2 as SYDVKM. CDR3 length: 15 residues. This CDR3 reads CASSIILAGGETQYF. The CDR3 DNA reads TGTGCCAGCAGCATAATACTAGCGGGAGGAGAGACCCAGTACTTC.

Ten or more counts support this clonotype. CDR3: CASSQGPETRYNEQFF. Here the CDR3 DNA reads TGTGCCAGCAGTCAAGGGCCCGAGACTAGATACAATGAGCAGTTCTTC. The chain links TRBV28 to TRBJ2-1; perhaps TRBD2 as D (6 bases). Germline CDR1 MDHEN, CDR2 SYDVKM. V dropped 5 bases and J dropped 4 bases, with 18 bases sitting between them. This CDR3 is 16 amino acids long.

This clonotype has a handful of counts. The genes are TRBV28 and TRBJ2-5; the D is unclear. The CDR3 length is 14 residues. Looked up from germline, CDR1 is MDHEN and CDR2 is SYDVKM. V lost 5 bases and J 0 bases, leaving 10 bases between the germline ends. DNA for the CDR3: TGTGCCAGCAGTCCCGCATTCAACCAAGAGACCCAGTACTTC. Its translation is CASSPAFNQETQYF.

This clonotype was seen many times. The chain recombines TRBV21-1 with TRBJ1-4; the table gives TRBD1 as D, unverified against the DNA. TRBV21-1 is termed a pseudogene. The CDR3 runs to 14 residues. The CDR3 reads CASSKATGIEKLFF. The CDR3 DNA is TGTGCCAGCAGCAAAGCGACAGGGATTGAAAAACTGTTTTTT.

This clonotype appeared a few times. This chain joins TRBV9 and TRBJ2-7; TRBD1 matches at 9 bases. J was trimmed by 5 bases and V by 0 bases; bases with no gene match: 6. The germline CDR1 and CDR2 sequences are SGDLS and YYNGEE. This CDR3 region has 15 residues. The CDR3 region is CASSVGGTGIHEQYF. Written as DNA, the CDR3 is TGTGCCAGCAGCGTAGGGGGGACAGGGATCCACGAGCAGTACTTC.

The chain carries TRBV5-4 and TRBJ2-5, with TRBD1 identical over 7 bases. This CDR3 comprises 14 residues. Germline V lookup: CDR1 SGHNT, CDR2 YYREEE (reference sequence). V trimming: 4 bases; J trimming: 1 base; junction bases outside the gene matches: 4. CDR3 DNA sequence: TGTGCCAGCAGCAACAGGGGATTCCAAGAGACCCAGTACTTC. This gives the protein CASSNRGFQETQYF.

This clonotype was recorded many times. The rearrangement uses TRBV2 and TRBJ1-4; a weak D match, TRBD1 (5 bases). V was trimmed by 1 base and J by 2 bases, leaving 8 bases between them. Looked up from germline, CDR1 is SNHLY and CDR2 is FYNNEI. The CDR3 contains 15 residues. CDR3 nucleotide sequence: TGTGCCAGCAGTGAAGGGGGGTTCACTAATGAAAAACTGTTTTTT. Translation gives CASSEGGFTNEKLFF.

In its sample, this clonotype was seen many times. The chain carries TRBV19 and TRBJ2-7; 7 positions match TRBD1. Germline CDR1 and CDR2: LNHDA and SQIVND (reference sequence). The J segment lost 4 bases and the V segment lost 6 bases, leaving 12 bases of the junction unmatched. This CDR3 is built from 15 residues. The CDR3: CASSRTPTGFYEQYF. The CDR3 nucleotides read TGTGCCAGTAGCCGGACCCCGACAGGGTTTTACGAGCAGTACTTC.